The 3 T cell receptor beta chains in this list originate from one sample, sequenced in a study of long-term antiretroviral therapy in people with HIV. The immunoSEQ assay was v3.0, run at survey level. The repertoire was sequenced with immunoSEQ multiplex PCR; TCRdb's copy has only in-frame clones and lacks some. The table records tens of thousands of clones, 80% to 90% of them present only once. The sequencing here drew on unsorted PBMCs, taken around 5 years before starting antiretroviral therapy. These receptors came from a man over 45 with HIV.

The rearrangement joins TRBV7-2 to TRBJ2-7; unclear D gene. Germline V gives CDR1 SGHTA, CDR2 FQGNSA. Trimming stripped 6 bases from V and 5 bases from J, with 17 bases between. The CDR3 is made up of 14 amino acids. The chain's CDR3 is CASSLAANGNEQYF. The CDR3 DNA follows: TGTGCCAGCAGTCTCGCGGCGAATGGAAACGAGCAGTACTTC.

The V and J genes are TRBV19 and TRBJ1-1, with D perhaps matching TRBD1 (6 bases). The CDR3 has 15 amino acids. Trimming took off 1 base at V and 5 bases at J, with 14 bases between the two ends. The germline gives CDR1 LNHDA, CDR2 SQIVND (reference sequence). The CDR3 DNA reads as TGTGCCAGTAGTATAGGGGCAGGGGCGGAGACTGAAGCTTTCTTT. This codes for CASSIGAGAETEAFF. Using reference TRBV19 and TRBJ1-1 for the parts outside the CDR3, the full variable domain is DGGITQSPKYLFRKEGQNVTLSCEQNLNHDAMYWYRQDPGQGLRLIYYSQIVNDFQKGDIAEGYSVSREKKESFPLTVTSAQKNPTAFYLCASSIGAGAETEAFFGQGTRLTVV.

The chain employs TRBV7-3 and TRBJ1-1, with D uncertain. Deletions cut 6 bases from V and 3 bases from J, with 11 bases between. CDR1 SGHTA and CDR2 FQGTGA come from the germline V gene. The CDR3 loop spans 13 amino acids. The CDR3 loop is CASRGSGDTEAFF. DNA of the CDR3: TGTGCCAGCAGGGGGAGTGGAGACACTGAAGCTTTCTTT.